The source of this T cell receptor (beta chain) is a study of cytomegalovirus exposure and HLA in healthy donors. Study results and caveats: Fewer N-insertions (relative to the approximately 670-donor mean) were reportedly seen in an Asian-associated ancestry cluster in a later analysis. TCR beta V- and J-gene trimming was later associated with a missense DCLRE1C variant. The authors later found TCR association rates varying by HLA locus, with DRB1 most and HLA-C fewest.

Regarding this clone: The antigen is unknown.

In the PCR, 60 Vbeta and 13 Jbeta primers were used. Sequenced by immunoSEQ multiplex PCR; TCRdb stores in-frame clones only, minus some. The sample has nearly 200,000 clones; 75% to 90% are singletons. Germline-derived CDR1 and CDR2 are MNHNS and SASEGT. The germline V and J ends were trimmed by 6 bases and 1 base, with 13 bases remaining between them. This CDR3 spans 15 amino acids. The TCR was taken from a man in his thirties or forties in good health and CMV-seronegative. The chain couples TRBV6-1 to TRBJ1-5; the D gene is possibly TRBD1 (6 bases). Specimen: PBMCs. The DNA of the CDR3 is TGTGCCAGCAGCGCTAGGGGGTTCAGCAATCAGCCCCAGCATTTT. This translates into CASSARGFSNQPQHF.